The 18 T cell receptor beta chains presented below share a single source sample, sequenced in a study of beta chain features in type 1 diabetes. Reverse transcribing all isolated RNA meant expressed TCRB transcripts were sequenced. The data were produced by immunoSEQ multiplex PCR, yet TCRdb's version contains in-frame clones alone and is incomplete. The data show roughly 350,000 clones, 8% to 13% seen once. What was sequenced was naive CD4+ T cells from blood. These TCRs come from a woman aged 30 to 39 in good health.

In its sample, this clone was seen a few times. This chain connects TRBV29-1 to TRBJ2-7; 12 bases are a match to TRBD2. The germline V gene has CDR1 SQVTM and CDR2 ANQGSEA. With 6 bases clipped from V and 1 base from J, the junction kept 7 bases outside the gene matches. The CDR3 covers 15 residues. CDR3 sequence: CSVDLLAGGSYEQYF. The CDR3 DNA is TGCAGCGTAGACCTACTAGCGGGAGGTTCCTACGAGCAGTACTTC.

The V call is TRBV7-6, the J call TRBJ1-1; D perhaps matches TRBD1 (6 bases). The germline gives CDR1 SGHVS, CDR2 FNYEAQ. CDR3 size: 16 residues. The ends were cut back, 5 bases at V and 5 bases at J, with 21 bases in the middle. The CDR3 DNA reads as TGTGCCAGCAGCCCCCCAGTGAGGGGGGGGAATACTGAAGCTTTCTTT. This gives the protein CASSPPVRGGNTEAFF.

The sample holds a few counts of this clone. The rearrangement joins TRBV27 to TRBJ2-7, with TRBD1 identical over 11 bases. CDR3 length: 16 amino acids. V lost 5 bases and J lost 5; bases outside the gene matches: 11. The germline gives CDR1 MNHEY, CDR2 SMNVEV (reference sequence). CDR3 sequence (DNA): TGTGCCAGCAGTCCGTTGGACAGGGGGCGTTGGGACGAGCAGTACTTC. Translating gives CASSPLDRGRWDEQYF.

The V call is TRBV28, the J call TRBJ2-2; 11 bases are a match to TRBD1. CDR1 and CDR2 from the germline V gene are MDHEN and SYDVKM. The V gene end was trimmed by 7 bases and the J gene end by 4 bases; junction bases not matched to a gene: 8. This CDR3 has 16 residues. CDR3 nucleotide sequence: TGTGCCAGCACGGGACAGGGGGTGTCTGGCACCGGGGAGCTGTTTTTT. Translated, it gives CASTGQGVSGTGELFF.

The J gene is TRBJ2-3, the V gene TRBV9, with TRBD1 identical over 9 bases. CDR3 length: 16 amino acids. V lost 0 bases to trimming and J lost 3 bases; unmatched junction nucleotides: 5. Per the germline V gene, CDR1 is SGDLS and CDR2 is YYNGEE. The CDR3 loop reads CASSVGTGDRTDTQYF. CDR3 bases: TGTGCCAGCAGCGTAGGGACAGGGGATAGGACAGATACGCAGTATTTT.

This clone came up a few times. CDR3 DNA: TGTGCCAGCAGCGTAGTGCCCGCGACCTCGAGGTACTATGGCTACACCTTC. Protein product: CASSVVPATSRYYGYTF. The chain joins TRBV9 to TRBJ1-2; no definite D call. The CDR3 totals 17 residues. V lost 0 bases to trimming and J lost 3 bases, with 18 bases between them. The V gene's germline CDR1 is SGDLS and CDR2 YYNGEE.

CDR3 sequence reads: CASSLFRTSVDNEQFF. The CDR3 DNA reads as TGTGCCAGCAGTTTATTCCGGACTAGCGTGGACAATGAGCAGTTCTTC. This chain uses TRBV28 with TRBJ2-1; TRBD2 agrees at 9 bases. Germline-derived CDR1 and CDR2 are MDHEN and SYDVKM. The length of the CDR3 is 16 residues. Losses at the gene ends were 1 base for V and 5 bases for J; bases not matched to a gene: 6.

V usage is TRBV5-1 and J usage is TRBJ2-5, with 8 bases fitting TRBD2. The CDR3 has 14 residues. V shed 3 bases and J 5 bases; nucleotides not matched to a gene: 6. The germline V gene has CDR1 SGHRS and CDR2 YFSETQ. The CDR3 here is CASSSRTSTETQYF. For the CDR3, the DNA is TGCGCCAGCAGCTCCCGGACTAGCACCGAGACCCAGTACTTC.

V and J are TRBV29-1 and TRBJ2-5; 7 nucleotides agree with TRBD1. The V and J ends lost 5 bases and 4 bases, in that order; junction bases with no gene match: 7. This CDR3 region has 13 residues. Germline CDR1 SQVTM, CDR2 ANQGSEA. CDR3 residues: CSVSQDRPETQYF. The CDR3 DNA is TGCAGCGTTTCCCAGGACAGGCCAGAGACCCAGTACTTC.

This chain connects TRBV28 to TRBJ1-2, with a tentative D call TRBD1 (5 bases). Trimming left V 2 bases short and J 5 bases short, with 9 bases between. The CDR3 consists of 13 residues. CDR1 MDHEN and CDR2 SYDVKM come from the germline V gene. The CDR3: CASSLPGSYGYTF. In DNA form, the CDR3 reads TGTGCCAGCAGTTTACCAGGGTCTTATGGCTACACCTTC.

The chain employs TRBV21-1 and TRBJ2-7; the table's TRBD1 call for D was not verified on the DNA. TRBV21-1 is reported as a pseudogene. The CDR3 covers 16 residues. In nucleotides, the CDR3 is TGTGCCAGCAGCTTCCAAACGTGCCAGGGGGCTGCCGAGCAGTACTTC. Protein: CASSFQTCQGAAEQYF.

J is TRBJ1-1 and V is TRBV28; 10 bases align to TRBD1. The CDR3 has 15 residues. Germline V gives CDR1 MDHEN, CDR2 SYDVKM. With 3 bases clipped from V and 2 bases from J, the junction kept 3 bases outside the gene matches. The CDR3 DNA sequence: TGTGCCAGCAGTTTTTGGGACAGGGGAAACACTGAAGCTTTCTTT. The encoded protein is CASSFWDRGNTEAFF.

Only a few counts were recorded for this clone. The rearrangement joins TRBV4-2 to TRBJ1-2, with 8 bases that match TRBD1. The V and J ends lost 2 bases and 6 bases, in that order; junction bases with no gene match: 5. Germline CDR1 reads LGHNA; CDR2 reads YNFKEQ. There are 14 residues in the CDR3. The CDR3 is CASSQSTGVDGYTF. CDR3 in DNA: TGTGCCAGCAGCCAATCGACAGGGGTTGATGGCTACACCTTC.

The genes are TRBV9 and TRBJ2-4; 7 positions agree with TRBD2. Germline V lookup: CDR1 SGDLS, CDR2 YYNGEE. V shed 4 bases and J 1 base; nucleotides not matched to a gene: 8. The CDR3 loop spans 16 amino acids. This chain's CDR3 is CASSLAGEGAKNIQYF. The CDR3 DNA reads TGTGCCAGCAGCTTGGCGGGAGAGGGGGCCAAAAACATTCAGTACTTC.

The V gene is TRBV5-4, the J gene TRBJ2-3; possibly TRBD1 for D (6 bases). Germline lookup yields CDR1 SGHNT and CDR2 YYREEE (reference sequence). The CDR3 loop spans 14 amino acids. Trimming left V 3 bases short and J 3 bases short, with 11 bases between. The CDR3 DNA is TGTGCCAGCAGCTCTCTCCAGGGGACAGATACGCAGTATTTT. It is translated as CASSSLQGTDTQYF.

The V gene is TRBV5-1, the J gene TRBJ2-5; 12 bases fit TRBD1. The V gene's germline CDR1 is SGHRS and CDR2 YFSETQ. J lost 5 bases, V lost 1 base, and 6 bases had no gene match. This CDR3 has 16 amino acids. CDR3 in amino acids: CASSLSGTGGGETQYF. The CDR3 DNA sequence: TGCGCCAGCAGCTTGAGCGGGACAGGGGGCGGGGAGACCCAGTACTTC.

The V call is TRBV5-4, the J call TRBJ2-1; TRBD2 might be the D (5 bases). V lost 4 bases to trimming and J lost 10 bases, with 18 bases between them. This CDR3 region has 14 residues. From germline, CDR1 is SGHNT and CDR2 YYREEE (reference sequence). The DNA of the CDR3 is TGTGCCAGCAGCGGTCGGACTGGCCCCAGGGAGCAGTTCTTC. Amino acid sequence: CASSGRTGPREQFF. Filled out from reference TRBV5-4 and TRBJ2-1, the complete variable domain reads ETGVTQSPTHLIKTRGQQVTLRCSSQSGHNTVSWYQQALGQGPQFIFQYYREEENGRGNFPPRFSGLQFPNYSSELNVNALELDDSALYLCASSGRTGPREQFFGPGTRLTVL.

The CDR3 coding sequence is TGTGCCAGCACTAGCTATACAGGGAACAATGAGCAGTTCTTC. It encodes CASTSYTGNNEQFF. The J gene is TRBJ2-1, the V gene TRBV7-9; D is possibly TRBD1 (6 bases). Germline V gene lookup returns CDR1 SEHNR and CDR2 FQNEAQ (reference sequence). The CDR3 loop spans 14 amino acids. V lost 7 bases, J lost 5 bases, and 15 bases lay in between.